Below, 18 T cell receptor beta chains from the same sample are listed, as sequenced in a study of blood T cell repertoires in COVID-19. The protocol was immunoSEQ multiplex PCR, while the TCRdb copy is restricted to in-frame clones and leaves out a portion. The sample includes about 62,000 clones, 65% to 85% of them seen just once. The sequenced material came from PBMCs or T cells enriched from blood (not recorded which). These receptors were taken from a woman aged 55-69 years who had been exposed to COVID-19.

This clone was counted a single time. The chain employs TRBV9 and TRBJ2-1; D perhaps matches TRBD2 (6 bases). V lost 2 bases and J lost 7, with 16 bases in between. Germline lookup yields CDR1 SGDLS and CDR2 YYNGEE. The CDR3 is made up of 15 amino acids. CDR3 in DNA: TGTGCCAGCAGCGTGGGGGACTCTACGGGAAATGAGCAGTTCTTC. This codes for CASSVGDSTGNEQFF. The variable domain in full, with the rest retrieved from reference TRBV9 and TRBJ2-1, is DSGVTQTPKHLITATGQRVTLRCSPRSGDLSVYWYQQSLDQGLQFLIQYYNGEERAKGNILERFSAQQFPDLHSELNLSSLELGDSALYFCASSVGDSTGNEQFFGPGTRLTVL.

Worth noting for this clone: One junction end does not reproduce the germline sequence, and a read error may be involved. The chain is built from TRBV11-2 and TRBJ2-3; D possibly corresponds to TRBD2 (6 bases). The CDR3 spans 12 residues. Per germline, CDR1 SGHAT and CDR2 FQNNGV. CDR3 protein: CASSLSGDAQYF. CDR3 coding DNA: TGTGCCAGCAGCCTTAGCGGAGATGCGCAGTATTTT.

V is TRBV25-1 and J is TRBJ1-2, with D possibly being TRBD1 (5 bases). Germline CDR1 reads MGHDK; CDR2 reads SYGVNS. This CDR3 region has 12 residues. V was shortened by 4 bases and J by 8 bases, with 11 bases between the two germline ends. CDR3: CASSGQGSGYTF. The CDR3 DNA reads TGTGCCAGCAGTGGGCAGGGTAGCGGCTACACCTTC.

The CDR3 here is CASSQVSGETYEQYF. The CDR3, as DNA: TGCGCCAGCAGCCAAGTATCCGGGGAAACATACGAGCAGTACTTC. The chain is built from TRBV4-1 and TRBJ2-7; D may be TRBD2 (5 bases). The germline V and J ends were trimmed by 1 base and 4 bases, with 14 bases remaining between them. CDR1 and CDR2 from the germline V gene are MGHRA and YSYEKL. CDR3 length: 15 residues.

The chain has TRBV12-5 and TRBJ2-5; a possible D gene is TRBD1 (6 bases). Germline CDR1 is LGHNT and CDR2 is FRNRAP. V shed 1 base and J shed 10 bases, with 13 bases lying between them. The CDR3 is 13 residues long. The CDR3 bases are TGTGCTAGTGGTTTGGACCTCAGGGGAAACCAGTACTTC. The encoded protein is CASGLDLRGNQYF. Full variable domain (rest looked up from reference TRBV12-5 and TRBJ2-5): DARVTQTPRHKVTEMGQEVTMRCQPILGHNTVFWYRQTMMQGLELLAYFRNRAPLDDSGMPKDRFSAEMPDATLATLKIQPSEPRDSAVYFCASGLDLRGNQYFGPGTRLLVL.

CDR3 in amino acids: CASSSTSGKAEQFF. DNA of the CDR3: TGCGCCAGCAGCAGTACTAGCGGGAAAGCTGAGCAGTTCTTC. This chain links TRBV5-1 with TRBJ2-1, with 10 bases matching TRBD2. The ends lost 4 bases at V and 9 bases at J; junction bases unmatched: 7. The CDR3 runs to 14 residues. CDR1 is SGHRS and CDR2 is YFSETQ in the germline V gene.

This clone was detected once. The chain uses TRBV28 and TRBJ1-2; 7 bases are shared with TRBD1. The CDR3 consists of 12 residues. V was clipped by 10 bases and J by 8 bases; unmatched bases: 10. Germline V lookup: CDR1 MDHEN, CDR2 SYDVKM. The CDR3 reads CAILTNRGGYTF. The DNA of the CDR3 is TGTGCCATCCTAACGAACAGGGGAGGCTACACCTTC.

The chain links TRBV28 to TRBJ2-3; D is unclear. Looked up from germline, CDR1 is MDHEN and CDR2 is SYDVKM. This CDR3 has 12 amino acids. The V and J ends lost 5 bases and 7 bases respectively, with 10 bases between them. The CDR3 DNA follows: TGTGCCAGCAGTAGGTGGGCGAATACGCAGTATTTT. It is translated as CASSRWANTQYF. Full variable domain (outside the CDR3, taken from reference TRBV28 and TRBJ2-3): DVKVTQSSRYLVKRTGEKVFLECVQDMDHENMFWYRQDPGLGLRLIYFSYDVKMKEKGDIPEGYSVSREKKERFSLILESASTNQTSMYLCASSRWANTQYFGPGTRLTVL.

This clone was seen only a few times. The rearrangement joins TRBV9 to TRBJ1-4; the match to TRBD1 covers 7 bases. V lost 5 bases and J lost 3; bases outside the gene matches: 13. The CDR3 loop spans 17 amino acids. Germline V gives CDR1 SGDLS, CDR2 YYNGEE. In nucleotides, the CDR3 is TGTGCCAGCAGTCGGGACAGATCCACCCGCGCTAATGAAAAACTGTTTTTT. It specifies CASSRDRSTRANEKLFF.

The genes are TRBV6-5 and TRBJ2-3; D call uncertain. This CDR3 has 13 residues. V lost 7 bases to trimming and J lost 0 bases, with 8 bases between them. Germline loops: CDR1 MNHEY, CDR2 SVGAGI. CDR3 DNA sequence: TGTGCCAGCAAGCTATCTAGCACAGATACGCAGTATTTT. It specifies CASKLSSTDTQYF.

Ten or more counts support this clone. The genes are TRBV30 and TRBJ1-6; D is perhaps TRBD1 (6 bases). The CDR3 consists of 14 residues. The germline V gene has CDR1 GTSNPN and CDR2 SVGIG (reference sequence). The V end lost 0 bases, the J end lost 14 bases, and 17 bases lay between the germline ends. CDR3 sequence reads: CAWSVGGQGSALHF. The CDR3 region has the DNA TGTGCCTGGAGTGTCGGTGGGCAGGGGAGTGCCCTCCACTTT. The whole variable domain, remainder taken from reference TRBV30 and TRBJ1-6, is SQTIHQWPATLVQPVGSPLSLECTVEGTSNPNLYWYRQAAGRGLQLLFYSVGIGQISSEVPQNLSASRPQDRQFILSSKKLLLSDSGFYLCAWSVGGQGSALHFGNGTRLTVT.

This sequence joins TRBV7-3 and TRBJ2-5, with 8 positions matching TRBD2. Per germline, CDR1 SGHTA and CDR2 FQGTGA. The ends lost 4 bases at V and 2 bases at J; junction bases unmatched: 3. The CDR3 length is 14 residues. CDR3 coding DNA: TGTGCCAGCAGCTCCGCGGGGGGACAAGAGACCCAGTACTTC. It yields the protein CASSSAGGQETQYF.

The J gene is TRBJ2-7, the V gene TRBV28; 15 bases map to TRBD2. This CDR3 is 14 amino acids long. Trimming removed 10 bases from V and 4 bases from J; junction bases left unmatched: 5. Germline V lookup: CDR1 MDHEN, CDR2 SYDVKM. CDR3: CATGLAGGLYEQYF. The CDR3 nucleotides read TGTGCCACCGGACTAGCGGGGGGGCTTTACGAGCAGTACTTC.

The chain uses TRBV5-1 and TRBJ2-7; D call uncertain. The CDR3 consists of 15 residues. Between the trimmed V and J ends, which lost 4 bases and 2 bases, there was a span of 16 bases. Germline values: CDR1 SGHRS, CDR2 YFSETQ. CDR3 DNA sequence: TGCGCCAGCAGCCGAGAGACACAATCTACCTACGAGCAGTACTTC. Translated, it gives CASSRETQSTYEQYF.

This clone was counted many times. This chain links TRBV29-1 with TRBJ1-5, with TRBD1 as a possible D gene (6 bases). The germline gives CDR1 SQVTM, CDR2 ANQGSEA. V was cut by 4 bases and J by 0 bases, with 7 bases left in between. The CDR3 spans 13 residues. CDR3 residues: CSVADSSNQPQHF. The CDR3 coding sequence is TGCAGCGTTGCGGACAGTAGCAATCAGCCCCAGCATTTT.

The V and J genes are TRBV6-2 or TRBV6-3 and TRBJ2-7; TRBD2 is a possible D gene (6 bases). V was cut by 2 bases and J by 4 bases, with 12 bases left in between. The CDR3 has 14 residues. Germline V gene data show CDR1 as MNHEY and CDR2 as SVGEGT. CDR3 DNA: TGTGCCAGCAGTTACAGGCGCGGACTATACGAGCAGTACTTC. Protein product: CASSYRRGLYEQYF.

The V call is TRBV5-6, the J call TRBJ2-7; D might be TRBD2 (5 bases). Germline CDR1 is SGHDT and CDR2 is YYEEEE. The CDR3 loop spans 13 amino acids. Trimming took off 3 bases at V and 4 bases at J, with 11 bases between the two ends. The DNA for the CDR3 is TGTGCCAGCAGCTACGACGCGGGTTACGAGCAGTACTTC. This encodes CASSYDAGYEQYF.

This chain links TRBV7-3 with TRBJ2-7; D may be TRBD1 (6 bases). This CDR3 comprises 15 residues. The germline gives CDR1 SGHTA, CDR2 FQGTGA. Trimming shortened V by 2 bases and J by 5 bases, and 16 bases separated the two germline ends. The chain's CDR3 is CASSLVAGVTHEQYF. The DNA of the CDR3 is TGTGCCAGCAGCTTAGTGGCAGGGGTTACCCACGAGCAGTACTTC.